Listed below are T cell receptor beta chains from one sample, sequenced in a study of blood T cells in healthy people across ages. TCRdb re-derived calls from the 5' RACE reads in MiXCR, one entry per CDR3 protein. In the table there are about 1.7 million distinct CDR3 sequences, 25% to 30% of which are singletons. The sample was blood. Source of these receptors: a woman aged 25 to 45 in good health. CDR3s include the opening cysteine and the closing phenylalanine or tryptophan.

j_call v_call cdr3_aa
TRBJ2-7 TRBV28 CASSLPGQGPSREQYF
TRBJ2-6 TRBV20-1 CSGRTVRAGANVLTF
TRBJ2-1 TRBV9 CASSADIGYNEQFF
TRBJ1-3 TRBV2 CASSEGMQAGNTIYF
TRBJ2-6 TRBV24-1 CATSDPNGSGANVLTF
TRBJ2-5 TRBV7-9 CASSFYATSGYGQYF
TRBJ2-3 TRBV10-3 CAISDRKASTTDTQYF
TRBJ1-2 TRBV29-1 CSVGDRVLYGYTF
TRBJ1-5 TRBV6-2/TRBV6-3 CASSYSRGLGNQPQHF
TRBJ1-2 TRBV4-1 CASSLTGLGGYTF
TRBJ2-3 TRBV7-2 CASTYSVGGYTDTQYF
TRBJ1-1 TRBV24-1 CTTSDPARTGGAFF
TRBJ2-1 TRBV11-2 CASSLTDRGHEQFF
TRBJ1-4 TRBV12-3/TRBV12-4 CASSLRLLKGNEKLFF
TRBJ2-2 TRBV20-1 CSAPSGTGDTGELFF
NA TRBV6-1 CASSERPGGTQYF
TRBJ1-5 TRBV12-3/TRBV12-4 CASSFGTGFQPQHF
TRBJ2-7 TRBV2 CASSYRLAGDHEQYF
TRBJ2-5 TRBV4-2 CATTSTRPKTDTQYF
TRBJ2-1 TRBV9 CASSGTSGGYYNEQFF
TRBJ1-1 TRBV10-3 CAISESQGNTEAFF
TRBJ2-3 TRBV24-1 CATSERGTGAGTQYF
TRBJ2-4 TRBV7-9 CASSPGTSGRAGDIQYF
TRBJ2-5 TRBV4-1 CASRLGTDPRETQYF
TRBJ2-7 TRBV9 CAGSVEPDPSYEQYF
TRBJ2-5 TRBV5-5 CASSRVPRMGTQYF
TRBJ2-6 TRBV6-2/TRBV6-3 CASSYDHRGANVLTF
TRBJ1-2 TRBV18 CASSVQGSLYGYTF
TRBJ2-2 TRBV20-1 CSARGGTGVTGELFF
TRBJ2-1 TRBV12-3/TRBV12-4 CASSVLAGGRDEQFF
TRBJ2-5 TRBV5-1 CASTLGQAGETQYF
TRBJ2-7 TRBV7-9 CASSSRSGSGTYEQYF
TRBJ1-6 TRBV6-2/TRBV6-3 CASTYGQGGSPLHF
TRBJ2-4 TRBV23-1 CASTPLVLGNIQYF
TRBJ2-5 TRBV24-1 CATSDLGTGFGRETQYF
TRBJ2-3 TRBV20-1 CSARYRSTDTQYF
TRBJ2-7 TRBV12-3/TRBV12-4 CASSFFPGNYGQYF
TRBJ2-1 TRBV11-2 CASRQVESSYNEQFF
TRBJ2-1 TRBV28 CASSLLATSKEQFF
TRBJ1-4 TRBV20-1 CSADARREGKATNEKLFF
TRBJ1-2 TRBV5-1 CASSPKREGYGYTF
TRBJ1-5 TRBV12-3/TRBV12-4 CASSLARGASSQPQHF
TRBJ2-3 TRBV6-1 CASSGRRGGDTQYF
TRBJ1-1 TRBV7-3 CASSTSGHTEAFF
TRBJ2-3 TRBV15 CATVARITDTQYF
NA TRBV4-1 CASSQVAGSFYNEQYF